This T cell receptor (beta chain) was captured by sequencing in a study of identical twins. This clonotype was counted ten times or more. Its cognate antigen is unknown. Study conclusions and caveats: Twin pairs had excess sharing that was weaker in beta out-of-frame sequences. One should note that invariant MAIT and iNKT cells could partly confound zero-insertion analyses.

A universal primer site was created by template switching, with the cDNA bearing unique molecular identifiers. MiXCR was run by TCRdb on the 5' RACE reads, yielding one entry per CDR3 protein. Of fewer than 500,000 distinct CDR3 sequences detected, 14% appear once; the ten largest clones hold approximately 0.9%. Germline CDR1 reads SQVTM; CDR2 reads ANQGSEA. The CDR3 spans 14 residues. Trimming removed 6 bases from V and 0 bases from J, with 15 bases in between. These sequences were also reported in another study, on yellow fever vaccine responses in identical twins.

The TCR sequence derives from a woman aged 18-29 years in good health. Sequences were obtained from CD4+ T cells sorted from blood. The rearrangement links TRBV29-1 to TRBJ2-7; weak D call: TRBD2 (5 bases). CDR3 DNA: TGCAGCGTCCTCAGAGCGGATACCTCCTACGAGCAGTACTTC. Amino acid sequence: CSVLRADTSYEQYF.